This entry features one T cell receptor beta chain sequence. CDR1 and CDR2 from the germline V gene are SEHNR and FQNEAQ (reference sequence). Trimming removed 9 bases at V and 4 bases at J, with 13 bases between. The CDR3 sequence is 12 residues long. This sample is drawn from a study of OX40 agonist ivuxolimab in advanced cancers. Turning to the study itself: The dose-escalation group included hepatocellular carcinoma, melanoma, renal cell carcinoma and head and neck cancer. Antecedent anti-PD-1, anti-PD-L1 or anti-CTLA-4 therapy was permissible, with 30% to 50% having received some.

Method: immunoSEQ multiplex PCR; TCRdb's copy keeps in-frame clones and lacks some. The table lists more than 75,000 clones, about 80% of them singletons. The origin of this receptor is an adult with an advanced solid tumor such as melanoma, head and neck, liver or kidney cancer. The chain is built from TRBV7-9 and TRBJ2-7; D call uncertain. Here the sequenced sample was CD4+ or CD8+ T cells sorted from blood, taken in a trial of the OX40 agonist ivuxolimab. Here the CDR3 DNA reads TGTGCCAGTGGGGATCAACTTTACGAGCAGTACTTC. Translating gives CASGDQLYEQYF.